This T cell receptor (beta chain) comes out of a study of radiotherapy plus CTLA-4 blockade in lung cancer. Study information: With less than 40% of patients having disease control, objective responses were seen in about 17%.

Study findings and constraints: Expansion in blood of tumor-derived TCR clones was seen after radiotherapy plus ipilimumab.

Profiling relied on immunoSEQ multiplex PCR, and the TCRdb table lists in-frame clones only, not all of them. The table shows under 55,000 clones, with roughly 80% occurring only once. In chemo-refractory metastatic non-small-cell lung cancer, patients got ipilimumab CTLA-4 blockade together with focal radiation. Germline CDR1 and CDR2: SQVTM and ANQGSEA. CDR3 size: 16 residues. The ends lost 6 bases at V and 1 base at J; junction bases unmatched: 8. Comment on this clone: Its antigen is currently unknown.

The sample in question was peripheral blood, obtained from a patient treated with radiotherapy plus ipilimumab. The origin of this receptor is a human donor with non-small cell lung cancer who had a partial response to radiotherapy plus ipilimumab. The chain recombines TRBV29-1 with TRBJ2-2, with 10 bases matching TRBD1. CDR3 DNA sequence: TGCAGCGTAGGGGACAGGGGACGCTTGAACACCGGGGAGCTGTTTTTT. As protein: CSVGDRGRLNTGELFF.